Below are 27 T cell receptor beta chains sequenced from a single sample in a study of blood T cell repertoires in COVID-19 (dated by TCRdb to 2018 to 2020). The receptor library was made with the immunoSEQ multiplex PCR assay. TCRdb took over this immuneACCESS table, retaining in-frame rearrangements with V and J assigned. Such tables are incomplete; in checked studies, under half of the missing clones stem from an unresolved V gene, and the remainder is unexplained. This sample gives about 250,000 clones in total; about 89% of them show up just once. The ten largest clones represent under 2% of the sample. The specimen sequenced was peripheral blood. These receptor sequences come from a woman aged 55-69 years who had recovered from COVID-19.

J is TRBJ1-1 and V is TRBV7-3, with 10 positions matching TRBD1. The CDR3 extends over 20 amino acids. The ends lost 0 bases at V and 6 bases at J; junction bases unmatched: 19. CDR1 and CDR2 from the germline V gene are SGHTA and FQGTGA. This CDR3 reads CASSLTALGDRGLFWAEAFF. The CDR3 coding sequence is TGTGCCAGCAGCTTAACGGCTCTCGGGGACAGGGGTCTTTTCTGGGCTGAAGCTTTCTTT.

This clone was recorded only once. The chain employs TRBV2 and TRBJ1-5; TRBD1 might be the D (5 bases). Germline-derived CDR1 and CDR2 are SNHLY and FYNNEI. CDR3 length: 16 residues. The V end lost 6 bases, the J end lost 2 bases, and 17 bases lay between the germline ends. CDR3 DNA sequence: TGTGCCAGCAGAGGCCAGAGTATAGGGGGCAATCAGCCCCAGCATTTT. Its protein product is CASRGQSIGGNQPQHF.

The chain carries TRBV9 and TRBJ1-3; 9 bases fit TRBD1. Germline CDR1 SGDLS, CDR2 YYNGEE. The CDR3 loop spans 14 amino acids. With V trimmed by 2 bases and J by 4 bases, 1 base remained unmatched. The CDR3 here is CASSVGQGGNTIYF. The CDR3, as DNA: TGTGCCAGCAGCGTGGGACAGGGAGGAAACACCATATATTTT.

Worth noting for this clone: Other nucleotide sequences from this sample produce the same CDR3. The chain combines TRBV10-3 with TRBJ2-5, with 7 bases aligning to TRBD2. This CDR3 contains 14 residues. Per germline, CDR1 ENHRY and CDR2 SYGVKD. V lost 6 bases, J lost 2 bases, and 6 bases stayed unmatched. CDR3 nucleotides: TGTGCCATCAGAGATCCGGGACTACAAGAGACCCAGTACTTC. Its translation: CAIRDPGLQETQYF.

The DNA of the CDR3 is TGTGCCAGCACCCTACAGGGGCCAACCTACGAGCAGTACTTC. This sequence encodes CASTLQGPTYEQYF. The chain carries TRBV28 and TRBJ2-7, with 7 bases that match TRBD1. The germline gives CDR1 MDHEN, CDR2 SYDVKM. The CDR3 contains 14 residues. V lost 7 bases, J lost 2 bases, and 8 bases stayed unmatched.

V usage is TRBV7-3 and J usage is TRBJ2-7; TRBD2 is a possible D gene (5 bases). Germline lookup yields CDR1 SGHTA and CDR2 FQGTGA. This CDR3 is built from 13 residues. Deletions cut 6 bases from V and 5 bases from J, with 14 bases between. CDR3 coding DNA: TGTGCCAGCAGTCGTACTGGACTCCACGAGCAGTACTTC. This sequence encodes CASSRTGLHEQYF.

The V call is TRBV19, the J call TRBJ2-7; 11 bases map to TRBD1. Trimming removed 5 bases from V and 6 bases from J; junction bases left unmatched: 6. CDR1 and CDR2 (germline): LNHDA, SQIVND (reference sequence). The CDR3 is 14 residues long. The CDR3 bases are TGTGCCAGTAGTGGGGGGACAGGGGGTTTCGAGCAGTACTTC. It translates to CASSGGTGGFEQYF.

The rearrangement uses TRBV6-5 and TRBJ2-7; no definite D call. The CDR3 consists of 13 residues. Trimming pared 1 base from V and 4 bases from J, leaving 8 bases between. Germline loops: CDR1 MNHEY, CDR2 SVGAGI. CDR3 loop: CASSYYKTYEQYF. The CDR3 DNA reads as TGTGCCAGCAGTTACTACAAAACATACGAGCAGTACTTC.

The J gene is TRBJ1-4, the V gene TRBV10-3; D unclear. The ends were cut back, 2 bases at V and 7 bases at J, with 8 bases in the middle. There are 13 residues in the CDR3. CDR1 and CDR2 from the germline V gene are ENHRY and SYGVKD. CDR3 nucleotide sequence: TGTGCCATCAGTGAGATCCAGGCTGAAAAACTGTTTTTT. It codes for CAISEIQAEKLFF.

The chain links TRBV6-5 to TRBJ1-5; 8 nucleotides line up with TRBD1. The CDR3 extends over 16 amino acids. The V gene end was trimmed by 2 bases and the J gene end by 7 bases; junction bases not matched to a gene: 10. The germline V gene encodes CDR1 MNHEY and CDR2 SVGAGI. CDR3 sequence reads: CASSYPLRGPWQPQHF. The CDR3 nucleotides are TGTGCCAGCAGTTACCCACTCAGGGGGCCGTGGCAGCCCCAGCATTTT.

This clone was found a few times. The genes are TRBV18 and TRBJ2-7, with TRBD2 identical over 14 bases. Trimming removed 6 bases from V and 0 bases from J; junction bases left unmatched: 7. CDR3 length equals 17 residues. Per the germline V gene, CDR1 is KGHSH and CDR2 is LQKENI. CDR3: CASSRGLAGGISYEQYF. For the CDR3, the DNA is TGTGCCAGCTCCCGCGGACTAGCGGGGGGAATCTCCTACGAGCAGTACTTC.

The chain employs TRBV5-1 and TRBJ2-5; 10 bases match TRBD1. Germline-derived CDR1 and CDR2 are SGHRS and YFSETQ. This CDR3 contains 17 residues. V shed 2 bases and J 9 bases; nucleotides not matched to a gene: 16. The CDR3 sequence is CASSLLSHPTGGDAQYF. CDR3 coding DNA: TGCGCCAGCAGCTTACTATCGCACCCGACAGGGGGCGATGCCCAGTACTTC.

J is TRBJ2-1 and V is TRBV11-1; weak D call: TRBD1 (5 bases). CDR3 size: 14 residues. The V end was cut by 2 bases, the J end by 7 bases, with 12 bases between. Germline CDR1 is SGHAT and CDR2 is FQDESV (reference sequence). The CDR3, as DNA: TGTGCCAGCAGCTTACTTCTGGGGCAGAATGAGCAGTTCTTC. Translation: CASSLLLGQNEQFF. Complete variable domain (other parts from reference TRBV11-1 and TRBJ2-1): EAEVAQSPRYKITEKSQAVAFWCDPISGHATLYWYRQILGQGPELLVQFQDESVVDDSQLPKDRFSAERLKGVDSTLKIQPAELGDSAMYLCASSLLLGQNEQFFGPGTRLTVL.

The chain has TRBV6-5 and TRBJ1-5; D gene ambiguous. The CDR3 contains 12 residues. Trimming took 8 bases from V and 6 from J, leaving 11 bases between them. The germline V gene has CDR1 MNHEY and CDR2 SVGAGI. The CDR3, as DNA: TGTGCCAGCTACGGGAAGTCTCAGCCCCAGCATTTT. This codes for CASYGKSQPQHF.

The CDR3 coding sequence is TGTGCCAGCAGTTTATCTCCTTGGGGAGGGACCCAGTACTTC. It yields the protein CASSLSPWGGTQYF. The chain combines TRBV28 with TRBJ2-5; D is possibly TRBD2 (6 bases). Germline V gene data show CDR1 as MDHEN and CDR2 as SYDVKM. The V end lost 1 base, the J end lost 7 bases, and 13 bases lay between the germline ends. This CDR3 has 14 residues.

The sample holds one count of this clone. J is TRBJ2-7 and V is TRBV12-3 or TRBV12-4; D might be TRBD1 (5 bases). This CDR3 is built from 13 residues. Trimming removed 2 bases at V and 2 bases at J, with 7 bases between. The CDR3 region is CASSLSGTYEQYF. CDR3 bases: TGTGCCAGCAGTTTATCAGGGACCTACGAGCAGTACTTC.

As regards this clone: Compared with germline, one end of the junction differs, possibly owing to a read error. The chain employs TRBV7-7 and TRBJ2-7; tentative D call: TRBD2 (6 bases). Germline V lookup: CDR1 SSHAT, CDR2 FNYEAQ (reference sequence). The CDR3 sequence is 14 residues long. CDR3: CASSLNPGGMEQYF. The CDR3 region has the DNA TGTGCTAGCAGCTTAAATCCTGGCGGGATGGAGCAGTACTTC.

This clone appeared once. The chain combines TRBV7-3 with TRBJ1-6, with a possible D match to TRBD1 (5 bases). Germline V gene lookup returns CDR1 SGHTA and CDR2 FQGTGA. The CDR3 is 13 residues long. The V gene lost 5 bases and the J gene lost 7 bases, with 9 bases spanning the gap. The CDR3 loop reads CASSPQGNSPLHF. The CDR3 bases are TGTGCCAGCAGCCCGCAGGGAAATTCACCCCTCCACTTT.

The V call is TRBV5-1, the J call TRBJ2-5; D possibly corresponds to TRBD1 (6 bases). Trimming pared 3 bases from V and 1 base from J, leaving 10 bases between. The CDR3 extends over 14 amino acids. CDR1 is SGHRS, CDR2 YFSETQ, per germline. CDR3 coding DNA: TGCGCCAGCAGCTACACAGGGACCCAAGAGACCCAGTACTTC. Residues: CASSYTGTQETQYF.

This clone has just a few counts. The CDR3 is CASAPGRTNYGYTF. CDR3 coding DNA: TGTGCCAGCGCCCCTGGCAGGACTAACTATGGCTACACCTTC. The J gene is TRBJ1-2, the V gene TRBV7-9; D unclear. CDR1 is SEHNR, CDR2 FQNEAQ, per germline (reference sequence). Trimming removed 8 bases from V and 0 bases from J, with 13 bases in between. This CDR3 region has 14 residues. Filled out from reference TRBV7-9 and TRBJ1-2, the complete variable domain reads DTGVSQNPRHKITKRGQNVTFRCDPISEHNRLYWYRQTLGQGPEFLTYFQNEAQLEKSRLLSDRFSAERPKGSFSTLEIQRTEQGDSAMYLCASAPGRTNYGYTFGSGTRLTVV.

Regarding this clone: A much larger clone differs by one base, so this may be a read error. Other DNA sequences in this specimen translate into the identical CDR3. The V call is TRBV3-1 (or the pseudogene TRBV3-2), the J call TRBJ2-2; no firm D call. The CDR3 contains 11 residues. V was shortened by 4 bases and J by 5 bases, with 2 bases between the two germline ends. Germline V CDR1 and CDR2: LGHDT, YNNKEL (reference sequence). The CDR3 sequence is CASSLTGELFF. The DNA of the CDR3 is TGTGCCAGCAGCCTAACCGGGGAGCTGTTTTTT.

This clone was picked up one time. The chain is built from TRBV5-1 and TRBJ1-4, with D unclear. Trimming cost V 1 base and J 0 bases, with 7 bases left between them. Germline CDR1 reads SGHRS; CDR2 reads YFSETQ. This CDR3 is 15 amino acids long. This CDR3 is CASSLYPATNEKLFF. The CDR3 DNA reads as TGCGCCAGCAGCTTGTATCCAGCAACTAATGAAAAACTGTTTTTT.

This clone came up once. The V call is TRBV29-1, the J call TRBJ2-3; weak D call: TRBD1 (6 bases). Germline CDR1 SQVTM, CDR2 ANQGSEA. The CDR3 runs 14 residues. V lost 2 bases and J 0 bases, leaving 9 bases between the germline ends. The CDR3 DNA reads TGCAGCGTTGAAATGGGGGCGAGCACAGATACGCAGTATTTT. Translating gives CSVEMGASTDTQYF.

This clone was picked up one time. CDR3 nucleotides: TGTGCCAGCAGCCCGGACTGGGGAGGGACCCAGTACTTC. Translated: CASSPDWGGTQYF. The chain recombines TRBV7-9 with TRBJ2-5; a weak D match, TRBD2 (6 bases). There are 13 residues in the CDR3. In germline, CDR1 is SEHNR, CDR2 FQNEAQ (reference sequence). Between the trimmed V and J ends, which lost 5 bases and 7 bases, there was a span of 14 bases.

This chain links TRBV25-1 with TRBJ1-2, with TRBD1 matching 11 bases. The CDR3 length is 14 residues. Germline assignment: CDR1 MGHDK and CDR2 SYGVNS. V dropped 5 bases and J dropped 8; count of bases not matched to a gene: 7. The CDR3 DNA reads TGTGCCAGCAGTTTAGGGACAGGGGGAGGGGGCTACACCTTC. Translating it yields CASSLGTGGGGYTF.

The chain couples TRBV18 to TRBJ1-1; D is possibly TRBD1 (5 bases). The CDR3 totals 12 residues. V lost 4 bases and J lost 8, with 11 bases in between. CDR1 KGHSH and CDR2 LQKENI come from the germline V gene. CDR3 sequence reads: CASSLPYREAFF. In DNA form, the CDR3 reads TGTGCCAGCTCACTACCCTACAGGGAAGCTTTCTTT.

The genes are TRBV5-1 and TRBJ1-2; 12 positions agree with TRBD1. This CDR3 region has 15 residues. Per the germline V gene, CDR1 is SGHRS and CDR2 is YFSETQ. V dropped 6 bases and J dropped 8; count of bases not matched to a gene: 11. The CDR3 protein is CASTHAGTGGRGYTF. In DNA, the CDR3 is TGCGCCAGCACCCATGCCGGGACAGGGGGCCGGGGCTACACCTTC.